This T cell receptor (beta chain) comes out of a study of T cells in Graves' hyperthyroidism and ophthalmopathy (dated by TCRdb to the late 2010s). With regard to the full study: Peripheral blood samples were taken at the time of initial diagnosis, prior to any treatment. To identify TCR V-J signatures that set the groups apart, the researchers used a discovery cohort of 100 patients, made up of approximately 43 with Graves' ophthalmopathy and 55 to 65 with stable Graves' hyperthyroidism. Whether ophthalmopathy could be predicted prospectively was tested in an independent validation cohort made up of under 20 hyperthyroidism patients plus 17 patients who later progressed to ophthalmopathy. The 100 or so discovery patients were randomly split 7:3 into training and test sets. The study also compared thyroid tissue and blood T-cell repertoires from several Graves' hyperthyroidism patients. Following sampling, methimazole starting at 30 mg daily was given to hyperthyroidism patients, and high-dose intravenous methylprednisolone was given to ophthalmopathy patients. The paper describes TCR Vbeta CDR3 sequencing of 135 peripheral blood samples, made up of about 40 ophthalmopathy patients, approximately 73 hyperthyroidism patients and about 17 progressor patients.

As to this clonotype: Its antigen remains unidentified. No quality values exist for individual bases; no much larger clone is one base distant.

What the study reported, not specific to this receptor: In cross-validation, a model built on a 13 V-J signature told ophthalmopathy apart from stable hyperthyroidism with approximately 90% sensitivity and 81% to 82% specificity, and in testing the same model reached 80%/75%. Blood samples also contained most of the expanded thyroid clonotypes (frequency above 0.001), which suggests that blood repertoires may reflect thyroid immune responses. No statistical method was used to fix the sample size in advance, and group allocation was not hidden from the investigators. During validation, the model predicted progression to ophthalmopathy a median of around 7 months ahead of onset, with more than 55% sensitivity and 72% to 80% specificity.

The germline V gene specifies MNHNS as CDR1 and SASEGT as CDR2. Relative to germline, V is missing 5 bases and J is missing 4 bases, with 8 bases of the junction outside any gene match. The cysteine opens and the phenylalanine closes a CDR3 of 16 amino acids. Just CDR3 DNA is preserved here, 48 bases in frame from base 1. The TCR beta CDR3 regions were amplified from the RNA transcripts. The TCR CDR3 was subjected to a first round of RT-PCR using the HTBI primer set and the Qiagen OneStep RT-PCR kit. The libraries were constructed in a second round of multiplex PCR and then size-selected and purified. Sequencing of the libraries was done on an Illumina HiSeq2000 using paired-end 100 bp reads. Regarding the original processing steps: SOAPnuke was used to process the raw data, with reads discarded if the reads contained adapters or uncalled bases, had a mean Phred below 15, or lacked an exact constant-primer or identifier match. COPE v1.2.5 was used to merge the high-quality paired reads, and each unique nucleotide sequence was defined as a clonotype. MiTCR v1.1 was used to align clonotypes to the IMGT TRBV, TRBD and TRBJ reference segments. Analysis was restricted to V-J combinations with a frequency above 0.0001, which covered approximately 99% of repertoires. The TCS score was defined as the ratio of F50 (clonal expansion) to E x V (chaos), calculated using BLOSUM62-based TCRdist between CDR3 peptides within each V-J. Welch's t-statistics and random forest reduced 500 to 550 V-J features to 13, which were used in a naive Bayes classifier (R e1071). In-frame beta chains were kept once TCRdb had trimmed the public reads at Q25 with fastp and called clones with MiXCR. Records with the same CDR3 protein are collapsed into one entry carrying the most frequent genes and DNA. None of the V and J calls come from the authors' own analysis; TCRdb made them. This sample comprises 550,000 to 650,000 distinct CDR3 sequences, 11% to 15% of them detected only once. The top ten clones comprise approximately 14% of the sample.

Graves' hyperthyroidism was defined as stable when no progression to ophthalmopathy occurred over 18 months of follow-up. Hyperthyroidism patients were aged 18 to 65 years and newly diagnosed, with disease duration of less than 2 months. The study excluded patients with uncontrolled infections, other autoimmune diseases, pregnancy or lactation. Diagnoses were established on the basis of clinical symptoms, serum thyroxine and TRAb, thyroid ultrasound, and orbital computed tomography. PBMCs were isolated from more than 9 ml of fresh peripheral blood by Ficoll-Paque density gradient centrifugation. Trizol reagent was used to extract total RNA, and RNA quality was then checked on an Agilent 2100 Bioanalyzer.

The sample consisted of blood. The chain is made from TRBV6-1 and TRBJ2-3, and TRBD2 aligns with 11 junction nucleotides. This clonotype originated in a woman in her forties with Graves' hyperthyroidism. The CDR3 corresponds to CASSSQPGLAADTQYF. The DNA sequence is TGTGCCAGCAGTTCCCAACCGGGACTAGCGGCAGATACGCAGTATTTT.